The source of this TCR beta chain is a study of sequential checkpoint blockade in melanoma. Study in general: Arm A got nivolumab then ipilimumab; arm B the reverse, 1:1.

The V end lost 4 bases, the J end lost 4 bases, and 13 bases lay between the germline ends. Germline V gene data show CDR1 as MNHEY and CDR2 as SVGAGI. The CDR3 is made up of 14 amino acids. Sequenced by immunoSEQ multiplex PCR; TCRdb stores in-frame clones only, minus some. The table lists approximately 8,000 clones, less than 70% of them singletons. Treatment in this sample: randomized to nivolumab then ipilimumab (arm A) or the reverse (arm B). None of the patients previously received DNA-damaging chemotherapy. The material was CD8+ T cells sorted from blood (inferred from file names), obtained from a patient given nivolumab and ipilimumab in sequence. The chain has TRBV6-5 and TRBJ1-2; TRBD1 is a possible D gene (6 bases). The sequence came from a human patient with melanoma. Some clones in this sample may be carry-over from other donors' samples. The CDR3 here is CASSWNRDTYGYTF. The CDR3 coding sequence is TGTGCCAGCAGTTGGAATCGGGACACCTATGGCTACACCTTC.